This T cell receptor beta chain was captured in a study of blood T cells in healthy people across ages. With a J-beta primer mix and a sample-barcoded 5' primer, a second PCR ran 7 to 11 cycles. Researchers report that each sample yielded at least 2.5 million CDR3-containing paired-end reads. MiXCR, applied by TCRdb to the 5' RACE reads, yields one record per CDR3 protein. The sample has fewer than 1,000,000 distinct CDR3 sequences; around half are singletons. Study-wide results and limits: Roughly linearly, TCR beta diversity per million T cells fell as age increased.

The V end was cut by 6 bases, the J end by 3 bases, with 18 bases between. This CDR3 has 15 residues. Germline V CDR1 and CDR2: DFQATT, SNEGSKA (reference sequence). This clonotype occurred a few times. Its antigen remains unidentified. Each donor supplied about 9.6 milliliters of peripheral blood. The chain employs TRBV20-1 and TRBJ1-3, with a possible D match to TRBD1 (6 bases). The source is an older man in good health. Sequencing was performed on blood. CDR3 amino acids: CSATPLMDSGNTIYF. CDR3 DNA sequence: TGCAGTGCCACCCCACTCATGGACAGTGGAAACACCATATATTTT.